This note documents a single T cell receptor beta chain sequence. Antigen specificity is unknown. The V and J ends lost 2 bases and 2 bases respectively, with 12 bases between them. CDR3 length equals 15 residues. Germline V lookup: CDR1 MNHEY, CDR2 SMNVEV (reference sequence). The data belong to a study of shared clonotypes between healthy human individuals. Splitting of CD4+ cells produced CD45RA+ naive and CD45RA-negative memory subsets. Assay execution proceeded at the deep level. Clones were read by immunoSEQ multiplex PCR, and TCRdb kept only the in-frame ones, dropping some. Of approximately 1.5 million clones listed, nearly 99% are singletons. Overall study results and limits: Sharing across several donors was seen in about 5% of naive CD4 clonotypes.

The chain employs TRBV27 and TRBJ1-2; possible D gene TRBD1, 6 bases. The origin of this receptor is a young man in good health. The specimen sequenced was naive CD4+ T cells sorted from blood. Sample subset: CD45RA+ positively selected. CDR3 amino acids: CASSLRDTPNYGYTF. Here the CDR3 DNA reads TGTGCCAGCAGTTTACGGGACACCCCAAACTATGGCTACACCTTC.